Below are 10 T cell receptor beta chains sequenced from a single sample in a study of T-cell reconstitution after alpha-beta-depleted transplantation in children. Researchers prepared the TCRbeta library using unique molecular identifiers, the study reports. TCRdb redid the calling of the PCR reads with MiXCR, one entry per CDR3 protein. The sample contains about 580,000 distinct CDR3 sequences, roughly 23% of which appear only once. Sequences were derived from PBMCs, mostly from graft donor cells, sampled 360 days after TCRalphabeta/CD19-depleted stem cell transplant. These receptor sequences come from a boy under three years old who had a stem cell transplant for acute myeloid leukemia, so the T cells may come from the graft donor.

The V call is TRBV6-5, the J call TRBJ2-2; no clear D. The CDR3 has 15 amino acids. The ends were cut back, 3 bases at V and 0 bases at J, with 8 bases in the middle. CDR1 and CDR2 from the germline V gene are MNHEY and SVGAGI. CDR3: CASSYGYSNTGELFF. DNA of the CDR3: TGTGCCAGCAGTTATGGATACTCGAACACCGGGGAGCTGTTTTTT.

The chain is built from TRBV6-5 and TRBJ1-3; perhaps TRBD1 as D (6 bases). Trimming took 6 bases from V and 1 from J, leaving 13 bases between them. The CDR3 runs 15 residues. Germline V gives CDR1 MNHEY, CDR2 SVGAGI. In DNA, the CDR3 is TGTGCCAGCAGGTACCAGGGGATATCTGGAAACACCATATATTTT. It translates to CASRYQGISGNTIYF.

This clonotype was seen ten or more times. The V and J genes are TRBV24-1 and TRBJ1-5; D may be TRBD1 (5 bases). V lost 4 bases and J lost 7, with 13 bases in between. Looked up from germline, CDR1 is KGHDR and CDR2 is SFDVKD. The CDR3 loop spans 14 amino acids. CDR3 protein: CATSDRGVGQPQHF. The CDR3 region has the DNA TGTGCCACCAGTGACCGGGGGGTCGGGCAGCCCCAGCATTTT.

This clonotype was found many times. The rearrangement joins TRBV27 to TRBJ1-3; D ambiguous. In germline, CDR1 is MNHEY, CDR2 SMNVEV (reference sequence). The V end lost 0 bases, the J end lost 0 bases, and 6 bases lay between the germline ends. The CDR3 spans 15 residues. The CDR3 coding sequence is TGTGCCAGCAGTTTATCGATGGCCTCTGGAAACACCATATATTTT. This encodes CASSLSMASGNTIYF.

The CDR3 sequence is CASNKGLGLYNEQFF. In nucleotides, the CDR3 is TGTGCCAGCAATAAGGGACTGGGGCTCTACAATGAGCAGTTCTTC. The chain uses TRBV6-1 and TRBJ2-1; TRBD2 is a possible D gene (6 bases). The CDR3 totals 15 residues. Germline lookup yields CDR1 MNHNS and CDR2 SASEGT. The V and J ends lost 7 bases and 3 bases respectively, with 16 bases between them.

This clonotype was found many times. The V and J genes are TRBV11-3 and TRBJ2-3, with D unclear. There are 14 residues in the CDR3. The V gene lost 7 bases and the J gene lost 0 bases, with 11 bases spanning the gap. Germline lookup yields CDR1 SGHNT and CDR2 YENEEA. This chain's CDR3 is CASTESHSTDTQYF. In nucleotides, the CDR3 is TGTGCCAGCACCGAGAGCCATAGCACAGATACGCAGTATTTT.

This clonotype turned up a few times. This chain uses TRBV20-1 with TRBJ2-3, with TRBD2 matching 10 bases. This CDR3 contains 14 residues. V lost 2 bases to trimming and J lost 7 bases; unmatched junction nucleotides: 6. Germline V gene lookup returns CDR1 DFQATT and CDR2 SNEGSKA (reference sequence). CDR3 coding DNA: TGCAGTGCTAGAATAGCGGGGGGCCAACATACGCAGTATTTT. Protein: CSARIAGGQHTQYF.

The genes are TRBV12-3 or TRBV12-4 and TRBJ2-5; 9 bases align to TRBD1. V dropped 8 bases and J dropped 4; count of bases not matched to a gene: 14. CDR3 length: 16 amino acids. The CDR3 loop is CASGSGTGFPRETQYF. CDR3 DNA sequence: TGTGCCAGCGGCTCCGGGACAGGGTTTCCTCGAGAGACCCAGTACTTC.

The sample holds a few counts of this clonotype. The chain joins TRBV19 to TRBJ2-3, with 7 bases matching TRBD2. Germline CDR1 LNHDA, CDR2 SQIVND (reference sequence). Trimming removed 8 bases from V and 0 bases from J; junction bases left unmatched: 8. This CDR3 region has 15 residues. CDR3 bases: TGTGCCAGTTCCGGGGGGACCTCTAGCACAGATACGCAGTATTTT. It yields the protein CASSGGTSSTDTQYF.

The sample holds many counts of this clonotype. The chain is built from TRBV6-4 and TRBJ2-2, with D unresolved. The V gene lost 3 bases and the J gene lost 2 bases, with 10 bases spanning the gap. Germline V CDR1 and CDR2: MRHNA, SNTAGT. This CDR3 spans 15 amino acids. Here the CDR3 reads CASSEQFANTGELFF. The CDR3 DNA sequence: TGTGCCAGCAGTGAACAGTTTGCCAACACCGGGGAGCTGTTTTTT.